This passage covers 32 T cell receptor beta chains from one sample sequenced in a study of response to subunit inactivated influenza vaccine. TCRdb fed the RT-PCR reads into MiXCR, producing one record per CDR3 protein. This repertoire shows over 800,000 distinct CDR3 sequences, over 20% found once; its top ten account for around 9.6%. The sample consisted of PBMCs from blood, taken 5 days after vaccination. These receptors originate from a man aged 50 to 59 who received an inactivated influenza vaccine.

This clonotype was recorded many times. The gene calls are TRBV2 and TRBJ2-3; D may match TRBD1 or TRBD2 (5 bases each). This CDR3 is built from 15 residues. Germline CDR1 SNHLY, CDR2 FYNNEI. V lost 6 bases and J 0 bases, leaving 13 bases between the germline ends. The CDR3 reads CASSQGAPSTDTQYF. The CDR3 DNA is TGTGCCAGCAGCCAGGGAGCACCGAGCACAGATACGCAGTATTTT.

The genes are TRBV20-1 and TRBJ2-2; 11 positions agree with TRBD2. V was pared by 0 bases and J by 1 base, with 7 bases of the junction left unmatched. From germline, CDR1 is DFQATT and CDR2 SNEGSKA (reference sequence). This CDR3 is built from 18 residues. CDR3 bases: TGCAGTGCTAGAGAGACCATCCTAGCGGGGGGGAACACCGGGGAGCTGTTTTTT. Its protein is CSARETILAGGNTGELFF.

This clonotype has ten or more counts. This chain connects TRBV5-1 to TRBJ1-2, with 8 bases that match TRBD1. Losses at the gene ends were 3 bases for V and 4 bases for J; bases not matched to a gene: 5. CDR1 is SGHRS and CDR2 is YFSETQ in the germline V gene. This CDR3 region has 14 residues. The CDR3 nucleotides read TGCGCCAGCAGCTCGGGACAGGAATTCTATGGCTACACCTTC. Amino acids: CASSSGQEFYGYTF.

This rearrangement joins TRBV24-1 to TRBJ2-3, with TRBD2 as a possible D gene (5 bases). CDR3 length equals 14 residues. Germline CDR1 is KGHDR and CDR2 is SFDVKD. The V end was cut by 2 bases, the J end by 4 bases, with 9 bases between. Written as DNA, the CDR3 is TGTGCCACCAGTGATTCCCGCGGGTCAGATACGCAGTATTTT. Amino acids: CATSDSRGSDTQYF.

The chain uses TRBV30 and TRBJ2-7; D gene unclear. Looked up from germline, CDR1 is GTSNPN and CDR2 is SVGIG (reference sequence). The CDR3 length is 13 residues. Trimming shortened V by 2 bases and J by 2 bases, and 10 bases separated the two germline ends. CDR3: CAWSFGLTYEQYF. CDR3 nucleotides: TGTGCCTGGAGTTTCGGGCTAACCTACGAGCAGTACTTC.

In this sample, this clonotype turned up a few times. This chain uses TRBV12-3 or TRBV12-4 with TRBJ2-7, with D possibly being TRBD2 (6 bases). V lost 6 bases and J lost 5, with 17 bases in between. There are 14 residues in the CDR3. The chain's CDR3 is CASSQLGSGDEQYF. In DNA, the CDR3 is TGTGCCAGCAGCCAGCTGGGGTCGGGAGACGAGCAGTACTTC.

The chain has TRBV11-1 and TRBJ1-4; possibly TRBD1 for D (6 bases). The V and J ends lost 2 bases and 6 bases respectively, with 25 bases between them. The germline gives CDR1 SGHAT, CDR2 FQDESV (reference sequence). The CDR3 is 19 amino acids. CDR3 sequence: CASSLLGGWTSEMDEKLFF. In nucleotides, the CDR3 is TGTGCCAGCAGCTTATTGGGGGGCTGGACCAGTGAGATGGATGAAAAACTGTTTTTT.

The chain is built from TRBV5-6 and TRBJ2-1, with 9 bases aligning to TRBD1. In germline, CDR1 is SGHDT, CDR2 YYEEEE. With 3 bases clipped from V and 5 bases from J, the junction kept 6 bases outside the gene matches. The CDR3 covers 15 residues. The CDR3 DNA sequence: TGTGCCAGCAGCTCCGCGGACAGGGGAGACAATGAGCAGTTCTTC. It translates to CASSSADRGDNEQFF.

This clonotype was seen a few times. This chain connects TRBV6-1 to TRBJ2-5; D gene uncertain. Per germline, CDR1 MNHNS and CDR2 SASEGT. This CDR3 is 13 amino acids long. V was clipped by 6 bases and J by 3 bases, with 11 bases between them. DNA of the CDR3: TGTGCCAGCAGCTGGAGTGTAGAAGAGACCCAGTACTTC. Protein sequence: CASSWSVEETQYF.

The chain carries TRBV28 and TRBJ1-6; TRBD1 matches at 7 bases. Unmatched junction bases numbered 8, after V lost 6 bases and J lost 0 bases. The CDR3 covers 17 residues. The germline V gene has CDR1 MDHEN and CDR2 SYDVKM. DNA for the CDR3: TGTGCCAGCAGGGGGGACAGCTTAAGCTCCTATAATTCACCCCTCCACTTT. It encodes CASRGDSLSSYNSPLHF.

The table lists this clonotype with a few counts. The chain carries TRBV12-3 or TRBV12-4 and TRBJ2-1, with 9 positions matching TRBD2. This CDR3 spans 17 amino acids. The V segment lost 7 bases and the J segment 0 bases; nucleotides outside the gene matches: 10. The CDR3: CASKPGLAGISYNEQFF. For the CDR3, the DNA is TGTGCCAGCAAGCCTGGGCTAGCGGGGATCTCCTACAATGAGCAGTTCTTC.

This clonotype occurred a few times. The chain recombines TRBV5-1 with TRBJ2-5, with no clear D. The CDR3 is 14 amino acids. The germline CDR1 and CDR2 sequences are SGHRS and YFSETQ. V lost 0 bases and J lost 2, with 8 bases in between. This CDR3 is CASSLAVAQETQYF. For the CDR3, the DNA is TGCGCCAGCAGCTTGGCCGTAGCTCAAGAGACCCAGTACTTC.

The sample holds a few counts of this clonotype. The V and J genes are TRBV18 and TRBJ1-2; D remains unclear. The CDR3 runs 14 residues. CDR1 KGHSH and CDR2 LQKENI come from the germline V gene. Trimming pared 5 bases from V and 3 bases from J, leaving 13 bases between. This chain's CDR3 is CASSSNTQDYGYTF. CDR3 nucleotides: TGTGCCAGCTCATCAAATACGCAGGACTATGGCTACACCTTC. The whole variable domain, remainder taken from reference TRBV18 and TRBJ1-2, is NAGVMQNPRHLVRRRGQEARLRCSPMKGHSHVYWYRQLPEEGLKFMVYLQKENIIDESGMPKERFSAEFPKEGPSILRIQQVVRGDSAAYFCASSSNTQDYGYTFGSGTRLTVV.

As to this clonotype: The conserved phenylalanine or tryptophan normally closing the CDR3 is absent here, so this likely arose from a read error. The chain is built from TRBV5-1 and TRBJ2-3, with D possibly TRBD1 on 7 matching bases. The V end was cut by 2 bases, the J end by 0 bases, with 13 bases between. The germline V gene has CDR1 SGHRS and CDR2 YFSETQ. The CDR3 spans 16 residues. The CDR3, as DNA: TGCGCCAGCAGCTTATCAGGGGGGACTAGCACAGATACGCAGTATCTT. Translation gives CASSLSGGTSTDTQYL.

This clonotype was seen more than once but under ten times. This chain links TRBV7-8 with TRBJ2-5; 8 bases map to TRBD2. The junction had 12 bases not matched to a gene; V was cut back by 4 bases and J by 5 bases. Looked up from germline, CDR1 is SGHVS and CDR2 is FQNEAQ. The CDR3 is made up of 16 amino acids. DNA of the CDR3: TGTGCCAGCAGCTCCCGGAGGGTAGCGGGGTTCGAGACCCAGTACTTC. This sequence encodes CASSSRRVAGFETQYF.

The chain combines TRBV5-6 with TRBJ2-3; D gene unclear. With 3 bases removed from V and 5 bases from J, the gap between germline ends came to 10 bases. From germline, CDR1 is SGHDT and CDR2 YYEEEE. The length of the CDR3 is 13 residues. The CDR3 loop is CASSSPDVDTQYF. In DNA form, the CDR3 reads TGTGCCAGCAGCTCCCCGGATGTAGATACGCAGTATTTT.

This clonotype turned up a few times. The CDR3 here is CASSLVSSGPTSYNEQFF. DNA of the CDR3: TGTGCCAGCAGCTTAGTTAGTAGCGGACCCACATCCTACAATGAGCAGTTCTTC. The gene calls are TRBV11-2 and TRBJ2-1, with TRBD2 as a possible D gene (6 bases). V lost 1 base, J lost 1 base, and 17 bases lay in between. Per germline, CDR1 SGHAT and CDR2 FQNNGV. The CDR3 is 18 amino acids.

V gene TRBV29-1 combines with J gene TRBJ1-1; weak D call: TRBD1 (5 bases). Germline-derived CDR1 and CDR2 are SQVTM and ANQGSEA. Between the trimmed V and J ends, which lost 4 bases and 5 bases, there was a span of 11 bases. CDR3 size: 12 residues. CDR3 residues: CSVGWGGTEAFF. CDR3 coding DNA: TGCAGCGTTGGATGGGGCGGTACTGAAGCTTTCTTT.

This clonotype was seen at least ten times. The chain joins TRBV20-1 to TRBJ2-7; D not certain. Per germline, CDR1 DFQATT and CDR2 SNEGSKA (reference sequence). This CDR3 has 12 amino acids. Trimming took 3 bases from V and 2 from J, leaving 8 bases between them. The CDR3 reads CSASVGPYEQYF. CDR3 in DNA: TGCAGTGCTAGCGTCGGGCCCTACGAGCAGTACTTC.

The J gene is TRBJ1-5, the V gene TRBV12-5; no clear D. The CDR3 is made up of 16 amino acids. Trimming took off 6 bases at V and 0 bases at J, with 15 bases between the two ends. CDR1 LGHNT and CDR2 FRNRAP come from the germline V gene. DNA for the CDR3: TGTGCTAGTGGCCCCCCCACGACGGGTAGCAATCAGCCCCAGCATTTT. The encoded protein is CASGPPTTGSNQPQHF.

On this clonotype itself: Since a much larger clone is just one base distant, this may be a read error. The chain is built from TRBV20-1 and TRBJ2-7, with a possible D match to TRBD1 (5 bases). The germline CDR1 and CDR2 sequences are DFQATT and SNEGSKA (reference sequence). Trimming removed 6 bases from V and 6 bases from J, with 24 bases in between. The CDR3 spans 15 residues. CDR3 amino acids: CSALDGADLCGEQYF. The CDR3 DNA reads TGCAGTGCCCTAGATGGGGCTGACCTATGCGGCGAGCAGTACTTC.

The genes are TRBV12-3 or TRBV12-4 and TRBJ2-2, with 9 positions matching TRBD2. Trimming cost V 4 bases and J 4 bases; bases outside gene matches: 10. CDR3 length: 17 amino acids. The CDR3 sequence: CASSSPGLARGTGELFF. The DNA for the CDR3 is TGTGCCAGCAGTTCCCCCGGACTAGCGCGGGGCACCGGGGAGCTGTTTTTT.

This clonotype was observed at least ten times. The chain uses TRBV5-1 and TRBJ2-2; 9 bases are a match to TRBD1. The CDR3 spans 15 residues. Germline loops: CDR1 SGHRS, CDR2 YFSETQ. Trimming removed 2 bases from V and 3 bases from J; junction bases left unmatched: 2. Written as DNA, the CDR3 is TGCGCCAGCAGCTTAACAGGGGGCGACACCGGGGAGCTGTTTTTT. This translates into CASSLTGGDTGELFF.

This clonotype was detected only once. CDR3 region: CASSSWFSAGENKNIQYF. CDR3 DNA sequence: TGTGCCAGCAGTTCGTGGTTCAGCGCGGGAGAGAACAAAAACATTCAGTACTTC. The chain recombines TRBV28 with TRBJ2-4; 7 bases line up with TRBD2. The junction had 15 bases not matched to a gene; V was cut back by 4 bases and J by 3 bases. The CDR3 sequence is 18 residues long. In germline, CDR1 is MDHEN, CDR2 SYDVKM. Combining the CDR3 with reference TRBV28 and TRBJ2-4 gives the whole variable domain DVKVTQSSRYLVKRTGEKVFLECVQDMDHENMFWYRQDPGLGLRLIYFSYDVKMKEKGDIPEGYSVSREKKERFSLILESASTNQTSMYLCASSSWFSAGENKNIQYFGAGTRLSVL.

The J gene is TRBJ2-1, the V gene TRBV27; 8 bases agree with TRBD2. V gave up 5 bases and J gave up 0 bases; unmatched junction bases: 9. The CDR3 is 17 amino acids. Per the germline V gene, CDR1 is MNHEY and CDR2 is SMNVEV (reference sequence). The CDR3 spells CASSESSGYNSYNEQFF. CDR3 DNA sequence: TGTGCCAGCAGTGAGTCTAGCGGGTACAACTCCTACAATGAGCAGTTCTTC.

The gene calls are TRBV29-1 and TRBJ2-6, with TRBD2 as a possible D gene (5 bases). Between the trimmed V and J ends, which lost 5 bases and 0 bases, there was a span of 14 bases. The germline V gene encodes CDR1 SQVTM and CDR2 ANQGSEA. The CDR3 spans 16 residues. The CDR3 here is CSVTTGSSSGANVLTF. Here the CDR3 DNA reads TGCAGCGTTACGACGGGATCAAGCTCTGGGGCCAACGTCCTGACTTTC.

V gene TRBV20-1 combines with J gene TRBJ2-3; the match to TRBD2 covers 8 bases. CDR3 length: 15 residues. The junction had 3 bases not matched to a gene; V was cut back by 0 bases and J by 1 base. The germline V gene encodes CDR1 DFQATT and CDR2 SNEGSKA (reference sequence). The CDR3 DNA reads as TGCAGTGCTAGAGACGCACTAGCGGGCACAGATACGCAGTATTTT. Encoded protein: CSARDALAGTDTQYF.

In its sample, this clonotype was seen a few times. This rearrangement joins TRBV7-2 to TRBJ2-7; 10 positions match TRBD2. Germline-derived CDR1 and CDR2 are SGHTA and FQGNSA. V shed 5 bases, J shed 1 base, and the junction held 5 bases outside the gene matches. CDR3 length: 15 residues. In DNA, the CDR3 is TGTGCCAGCAGCACAACTAGCGGGGTTTCCTACGAGCAGTACTTC. Its translation is CASSTTSGVSYEQYF.

This clonotype was counted a few times. The chain is built from TRBV20-1 and TRBJ1-5; D remains unclear. The CDR3 consists of 15 residues. V lost 3 bases and J lost 2, with 14 bases in between. Germline V lookup: CDR1 DFQATT, CDR2 SNEGSKA (reference sequence). The CDR3 nucleotides are TGCAGTGCTAGCCCGGGGTTTAAGGGCAATCAGCCCCAGCATTTT. It encodes CSASPGFKGNQPQHF.

J is TRBJ2-1 and V is TRBV11-2; possible D gene TRBD1, 5 bases. The CDR3 spans 14 residues. Trimming took off 5 bases at V and 9 bases at J, with 17 bases between the two ends. Germline loops: CDR1 SGHAT, CDR2 FQNNGV. The CDR3 DNA sequence: TGTGCCAGCAGCCCGAAGAGGACATTTGCTGAGCAGTTCTTC. This gives the protein CASSPKRTFAEQFF.

This sequence joins TRBV2 and TRBJ2-3; D not certain. CDR1 is SNHLY and CDR2 is FYNNEI in the germline V gene. The CDR3 totals 11 residues. Trimming stripped 2 bases from V and 4 bases from J, with 1 base between. CDR3 protein: CASSESDTQYF. The DNA for the CDR3 is TGTGCCAGCAGTGAATCAGATACGCAGTATTTT.

As for this clonotype: The CDR3 ends on some other residue instead of the conserved phenylalanine or tryptophan, so this is likely a read error. The V gene is TRBV20-1, the J gene TRBJ2-3; D uncertain. V was clipped by 1 base and J by 1 base, with 15 bases between them. This CDR3 is built from 16 residues. CDR1 is DFQATT and CDR2 is SNEGSKA in the germline V gene (reference sequence). CDR3 protein: CSARAIEAWGTDTQYI. The CDR3 DNA reads as TGCAGTGCTAGAGCTATAGAAGCGTGGGGCACAGATACGCAGTATATT.